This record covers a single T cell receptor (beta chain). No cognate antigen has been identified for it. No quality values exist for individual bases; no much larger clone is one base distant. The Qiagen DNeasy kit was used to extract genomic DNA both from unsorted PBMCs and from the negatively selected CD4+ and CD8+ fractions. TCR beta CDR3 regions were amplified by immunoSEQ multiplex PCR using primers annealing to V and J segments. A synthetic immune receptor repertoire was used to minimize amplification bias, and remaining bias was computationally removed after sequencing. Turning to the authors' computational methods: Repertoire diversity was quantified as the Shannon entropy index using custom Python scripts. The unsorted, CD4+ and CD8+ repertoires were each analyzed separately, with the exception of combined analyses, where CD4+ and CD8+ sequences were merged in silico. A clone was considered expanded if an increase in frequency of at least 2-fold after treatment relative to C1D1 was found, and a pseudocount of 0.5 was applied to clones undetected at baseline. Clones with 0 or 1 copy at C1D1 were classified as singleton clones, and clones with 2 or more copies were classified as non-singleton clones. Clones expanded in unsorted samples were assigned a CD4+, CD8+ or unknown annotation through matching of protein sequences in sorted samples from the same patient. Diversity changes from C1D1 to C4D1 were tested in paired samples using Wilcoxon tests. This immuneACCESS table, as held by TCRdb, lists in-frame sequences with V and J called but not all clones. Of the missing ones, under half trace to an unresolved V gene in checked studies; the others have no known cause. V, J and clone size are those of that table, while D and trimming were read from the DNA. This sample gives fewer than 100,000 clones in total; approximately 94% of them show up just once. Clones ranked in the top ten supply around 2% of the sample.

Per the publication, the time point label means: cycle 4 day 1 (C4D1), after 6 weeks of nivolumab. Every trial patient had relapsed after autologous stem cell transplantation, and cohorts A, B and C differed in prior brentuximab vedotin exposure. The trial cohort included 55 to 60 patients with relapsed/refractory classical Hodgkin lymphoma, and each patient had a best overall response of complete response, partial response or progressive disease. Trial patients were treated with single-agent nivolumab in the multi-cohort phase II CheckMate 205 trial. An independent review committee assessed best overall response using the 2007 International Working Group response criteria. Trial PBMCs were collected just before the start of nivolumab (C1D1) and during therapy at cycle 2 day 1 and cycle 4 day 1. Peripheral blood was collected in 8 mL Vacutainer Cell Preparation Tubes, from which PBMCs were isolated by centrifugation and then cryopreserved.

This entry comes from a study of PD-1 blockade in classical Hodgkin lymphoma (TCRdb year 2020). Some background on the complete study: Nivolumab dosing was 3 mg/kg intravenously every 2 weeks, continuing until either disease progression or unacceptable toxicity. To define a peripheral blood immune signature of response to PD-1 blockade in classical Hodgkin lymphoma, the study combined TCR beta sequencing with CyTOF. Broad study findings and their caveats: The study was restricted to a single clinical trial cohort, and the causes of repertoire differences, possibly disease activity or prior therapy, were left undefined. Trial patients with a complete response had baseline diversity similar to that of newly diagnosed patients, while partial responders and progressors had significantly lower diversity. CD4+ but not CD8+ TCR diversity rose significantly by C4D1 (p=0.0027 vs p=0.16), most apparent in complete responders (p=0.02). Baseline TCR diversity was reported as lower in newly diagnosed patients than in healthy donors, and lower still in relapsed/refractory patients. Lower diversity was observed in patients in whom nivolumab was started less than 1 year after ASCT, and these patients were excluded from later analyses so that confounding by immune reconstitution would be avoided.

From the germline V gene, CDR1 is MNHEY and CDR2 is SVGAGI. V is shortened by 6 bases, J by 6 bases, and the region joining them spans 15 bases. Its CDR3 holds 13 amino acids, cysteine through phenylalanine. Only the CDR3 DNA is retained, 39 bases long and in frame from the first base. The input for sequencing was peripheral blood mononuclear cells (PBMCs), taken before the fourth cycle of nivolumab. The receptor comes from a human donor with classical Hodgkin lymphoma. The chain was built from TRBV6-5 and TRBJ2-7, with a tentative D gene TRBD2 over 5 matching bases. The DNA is TGTGCCAGCAGCCGGACTCCGCTGTTCGAGCAGTACTTC. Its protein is CASSRTPLFEQYF.